A selection of T cell receptor beta chains follows, all from one sample in a study of T cells after posttransplantation cyclophosphamide. The method was immunoSEQ multiplex PCR; TCRdb's version includes in-frame clones alone and lacks a portion of them. The table lists tens of thousands of clones, about 94% of them singletons, with 2.5% to 3% in the top ten. Sequencing input: PBMCs. The origin of the receptors is a woman aged 25 to 45 in good health and a related stem cell transplant donor. Both conserved end residues are part of each CDR3. Fields, in order: CDR3 DNA, CDR3 protein, V gene, D gene, J gene, clone size. D genes are given only for firm matches. Size is omitted from some rows. Given values are once, few, many or a class for expanded clones.

CDR3 DNA: TGTGCCAGCAGCTCGCGGGGGCGCGGTGAAAAACTGTTTTTT
CDR3 protein: CASSSRGRGEKLFF
V gene: TRBV7-2
D gene: .
J gene: TRBJ1-4
clone size: once

CDR3 DNA: TGTGCCAGCAAAAGAGAAACTGAAGCTTTCTTT
CDR3 protein: CASKRETEAFF
V gene: TRBV6-5
D gene: .
J gene: TRBJ1-1
clone size: .

CDR3 DNA: TGTGCTAGTGGGAAAGGGGTCACTGAAGCTTTCTTT
CDR3 protein: CASGKGVTEAFF
V gene: TRBV12-5
D gene: .
J gene: TRBJ1-1
clone size: .

CDR3 DNA: TGTGCCACCAGCAGAGTAGGGACCGCCGCCTACGAGCAGTACTTC
CDR3 protein: CATSRVGTAAYEQYF
V gene: TRBV15
D gene: .
J gene: TRBJ2-7
clone size: .

CDR3 DNA: TGTGCCAGCAGACCAGACAGGGGATCCGGAGGACTTGAGGGCTACACCTTC
CDR3 protein: CASRPDRGSGGLEGYTF
V gene: TRBV2
D gene: TRBD1
J gene: TRBJ1-2
clone size: .

CDR3 DNA: TGTGCCAGCAGCTTGAAGACACGGGAGTCTGGCTACACCTTC
CDR3 protein: CASSLKTRESGYTF
V gene: TRBV5-5
D gene: .
J gene: TRBJ1-2
clone size: .

CDR3 DNA: TGTGCCAGCAGCCCATATCCTTTTGACAGGGCGGGTGAGCAGTACTTC
CDR3 protein: CASSPYPFDRAGEQYF
V gene: TRBV9
D gene: TRBD1
J gene: TRBJ2-7
clone size: .

CDR3 DNA: TGTGCCAGCAGCTTAGCGCCGGAGCGGCCCCAGCATTTT
CDR3 protein: CASSLAPERPQHF
V gene: TRBV7-9
D gene: .
J gene: TRBJ1-5
clone size: .

CDR3 DNA: TGTGCCAGCAGTCGTTCCCCCAGTGGGGTGGGGTCCTACGAGCAGTACTTC
CDR3 protein: CASSRSPSGVGSYEQYF
V gene: TRBV27
D gene: .
J gene: TRBJ2-7
clone size: once

CDR3 DNA: TGTGCCAGCAGTGCTGACAGGGGGGCCTACAATGAGCAGTTCTTC
CDR3 protein: CASSADRGAYNEQFF
V gene: TRBV2
D gene: TRBD1
J gene: TRBJ2-1
clone size: .

CDR3 DNA: TGTGCCAGCAGCTGGTCACAGGGGAACACTGAAGCTTTCTTT
CDR3 protein: CASSWSQGNTEAFF
V gene: TRBV27
D gene: .
J gene: TRBJ1-1
clone size: .

CDR3 DNA: TGTGCCAGCTCCAAACAGGGAAAGGGGAATTCACCCCTCCACTTT
CDR3 protein: CASSKQGKGNSPLHF
V gene: TRBV27
D gene: .
J gene: TRBJ1-6
clone size: .

CDR3 DNA: TGTGCCAGCAGCATTGACCCGAACACTGAAGCTTTCTTT
CDR3 protein: CASSIDPNTEAFF
V gene: TRBV11-3
D gene: .
J gene: TRBJ1-1
clone size: .

CDR3 DNA: TGTGCCAGCAGCTTTGCCCCCCCCGCCGGGGAGCTGTTTTTT
CDR3 protein: CASSFAPPAGELFF
V gene: TRBV5-6
D gene: .
J gene: TRBJ2-2
clone size: .

CDR3 DNA: TGTGCCAGCAGTACACACGGCGGGGGGGCCAACGTCCTGACTTTC
CDR3 protein: CASSTHGGGANVLTF
V gene: TRBV6-6
D gene: .
J gene: TRBJ2-6
clone size: .

CDR3 DNA: TGTGCCAGCAGTTTACTCGGGACTAGCCGATATACGCAGTATTTT
CDR3 protein: CASSLLGTSRYTQYF
V gene: TRBV27
D gene: TRBD2
J gene: TRBJ2-3
clone size: .

CDR3 DNA: TGTGCCAGCAGCCTCGGGGAGTTTGGGCAGTACTTC
CDR3 protein: CASSLGEFGQYF
V gene: TRBV5-6
D gene: .
J gene: TRBJ2-7
clone size: .

CDR3 DNA: TGTGCCAGCAGCCCGAGATCGGATGGCTACACCTTC
CDR3 protein: CASSPRSDGYTF
V gene: TRBV7-2
D gene: .
J gene: TRBJ1-2
clone size: many

CDR3 DNA: TGTGCTAGTGGTTTGGGAGTGGGGCAGGGCCATGGCTACACCTTC
CDR3 protein: CASGLGVGQGHGYTF
V gene: TRBV12-5
D gene: .
J gene: TRBJ1-2
clone size: .

CDR3 DNA: TGTGCCAGCAGCTTCAACAGAGAAACTAACTATGGCTACACCTTC
CDR3 protein: CASSFNRETNYGYTF
V gene: TRBV7-9
D gene: .
J gene: TRBJ1-2
clone size: once

CDR3 DNA: TGTGCCAGCAGACCGCAGGGCGGGACAGATACGCAGTATTTT
CDR3 protein: CASRPQGGTDTQYF
V gene: TRBV6-6
D gene: .
J gene: TRBJ2-3
clone size: .

CDR3 DNA: TGTGCCAGCAGCTTATCCATAGCCAAAAACATTCAGTACTTC
CDR3 protein: CASSLSIAKNIQYF
V gene: TRBV7-9
D gene: .
J gene: TRBJ2-4
clone size: .

CDR3 DNA: TGCGCCAGCAGCTTGGTTGTAGGGCCCCCCTCTGGGGCCAACGTCCTGACTTTC
CDR3 protein: CASSLVVGPPSGANVLTF
V gene: TRBV5-1
D gene: .
J gene: TRBJ2-6
clone size: .

CDR3 DNA: TGCGCCAGCAGCTTTACTGGGACAGATTCACCCCTCCACTTT
CDR3 protein: CASSFTGTDSPLHF
V gene: TRBV5-1
D gene: TRBD1
J gene: TRBJ1-6
clone size: .

CDR3 DNA: TGTGCCAGCAGCTTGGACAGGGCAGGGACTGAAGCTTTCTTT
CDR3 protein: CASSLDRAGTEAFF
V gene: TRBV11-1
D gene: TRBD1
J gene: TRBJ1-1
clone size: once

CDR3 DNA: TGTGCCAGCAGTGACGACAGGGGATATGGCTACACCTTC
CDR3 protein: CASSDDRGYGYTF
V gene: TRBV2
D gene: TRBD1
J gene: TRBJ1-2
clone size: .